This T cell receptor beta chain was found in a study of cytomegalovirus exposure and HLA in healthy donors. About this clone itself: Its antigen is unidentified.

The PCR used 60 Vbeta and 13 Jbeta primers. Authors' data handling: The authors later counted roughly 87 million unique TCR beta chains, 9 million to 12 million of them shared. Using immunoSEQ multiplex PCR, the repertoire was profiled, and TCRdb retains in-frame clones only, with some absent. The V and J calls and clone size come from that table; D and trimming were worked out from the DNA. The profile shows around 170,000 clones, about three quarters of them singletons. Regarding the study as a whole: Cytomegalovirus association was listed for under 200 TCR beta chains. It was reported that the classifier diagnosed cytomegalovirus status with high specificity and sensitivity in both the original and validation cohorts. The productive fraction for most TCR beta V segments was about 90% or about 30% in an earlier analysis.

CDR3 length: 16 residues. V lost 2 bases and J lost 2; bases outside the gene matches: 5. Germline assignment: CDR1 MNHEY and CDR2 SVGAGI. The chain joins TRBV6-5 to TRBJ2-7; 11 bases line up with TRBD2. The clonotype originates from a young man in good health and CMV-seronegative. Sequencing was carried out using PBMCs. This CDR3 is CASSYGLAGGTYEQYF. For the CDR3, the DNA is TGTGCCAGCAGTTACGGCCTAGCGGGAGGAACCTACGAGCAGTACTTC.